Presented here are 30 T cell receptor beta chains from one specimen sequenced in a study of radiotherapy plus CTLA-4 blockade in lung cancer. Sequencing was performed with immunoSEQ multiplex PCR; in TCRdb, only in-frame clones are kept and a portion is missing. This table has about 51,000 clones, approximately 80% appearing once. This material consisted of peripheral blood, taken from a patient treated with radiotherapy plus ipilimumab. These TCRs come from a human donor with non-small cell lung cancer whose response to radiotherapy plus ipilimumab could not be evaluated.

The rearrangement joins TRBV5-8 to TRBJ1-2; 7 nucleotides agree with TRBD1. This CDR3 is built from 15 residues. V lost 7 bases and J lost 8; bases outside the gene matches: 17. Germline assignment: CDR1 SGHTS and CDR2 YDEGEE. The CDR3: CASRPGQPAWVGYTF. In DNA, the CDR3 is TGTGCCAGCCGGCCGGGACAGCCTGCCTGGGTCGGCTACACCTTC.

The chain couples TRBV2 to TRBJ1-2; tentative D call: TRBD1 (6 bases). This CDR3 has 14 residues. The V and J ends lost 4 bases and 4 bases respectively, with 13 bases between them. In germline, CDR1 is SNHLY, CDR2 FYNNEI. The CDR3 spells CASSATGFSYGYTF. Written as DNA, the CDR3 is TGTGCCAGCAGTGCTACAGGGTTTAGCTATGGCTACACCTTC.

V is TRBV13 and J is TRBJ1-2; D unresolved. CDR1 PRHDT and CDR2 FYEKMQ come from the germline V gene (reference sequence). The CDR3 is 13 residues long. The ends were cut back, 5 bases at V and 5 bases at J, with 12 bases in the middle. Here the CDR3 DNA reads TGTGCCAGCAGCCCCTTTTCCCAGTATGGCTACACCTTC. Translated, it gives CASSPFSQYGYTF.

The table lists this clone with a few counts. J is TRBJ2-5 and V is TRBV5-8, with 12 bases aligning to TRBD1. The DNA matches TRBJ2-7 better at its end, which makes the J call doubtful. CDR1 is SGHTS and CDR2 is YDEGEE in the germline V gene. This CDR3 has 17 residues. The CDR3 loop is CASSLYGTGGDGYEQYF. The DNA for the CDR3 is TGTGCCAGCAGCTTGTATGGGACAGGGGGCGACGGCTACGAGCAGTACTTC.

V is TRBV7-2 and J is TRBJ1-6; D is perhaps TRBD1 (6 bases). Germline V gives CDR1 SGHTA, CDR2 FQGNSA. V lost 4 bases and J 10 bases, leaving 17 bases between the germline ends. The CDR3 covers 15 residues. The CDR3 protein is CASSSSWGRGSPLHF. The CDR3 DNA reads as TGTGCCAGCAGCTCTAGTTGGGGCAGGGGATCACCCCTCCACTTT. Supplemented by reference TRBV7-2 and TRBJ1-6, the full variable domain reads GAGVSQSPSNKVTEKGKDVELRCDPISGHTALYWYRQSLGQGLEFLIYFQGNSAPDKSGLPSDRFSAERTGGSVSTLTIQRTQQEDSAVYLCASSSSWGRGSPLHFGNGTRLTVT.

V usage is TRBV20-1 and J usage is TRBJ1-2; the D is unclear. This CDR3 is built from 11 residues. The germline V gene has CDR1 DFQATT and CDR2 SNEGSKA (reference sequence). This CDR3 is CSSGSSYGYTF. CDR3 bases: TGCAGCAGCGGGAGTTCCTATGGCTACACCTTC.

This clone appeared a few times. V and J are TRBV5-4 and TRBJ1-6; unclear D gene. The CDR3 sequence is 13 residues long. Germline CDR1 and CDR2: SGHNT and YYREEE (reference sequence). Deletions cut 3 bases from V and 11 bases from J, with 12 bases between. CDR3 residues: CASSSNLGTPLHF. The DNA of the CDR3 is TGTGCCAGCAGCTCCAACCTCGGGACACCCCTCCACTTT.

This chain joins TRBV18 and TRBJ2-6; D is possibly TRBD2 (7 bases). Trimming took 2 bases from V and 0 from J, leaving 11 bases between them. CDR1 is KGHSH, CDR2 LQKENI, per germline. The CDR3 is 17 residues long. The CDR3 spells CASSPGGANSGANVLTF. CDR3 DNA: TGTGCCAGCTCACCAGGGGGGGCAAACTCTGGGGCCAACGTCCTGACTTTC.

This chain links TRBV5-1 with TRBJ2-5, with 9 bases fitting TRBD1. V lost 0 bases to trimming and J lost 5 bases; unmatched junction nucleotides: 5. The germline gives CDR1 SGHRS, CDR2 YFSETQ. The CDR3 runs 15 residues. The CDR3 DNA reads TGCGCCAGCAGCTTGGACAGGGGGCCGCGGGAGACCCAGTACTTC. This gives the protein CASSLDRGPRETQYF.

The chain carries TRBV27 and TRBJ2-7; D is uncertain. CDR1 and CDR2 (germline): MNHEY, SMNVEV (reference sequence). This CDR3 has 15 amino acids. V lost 0 bases, J lost 1 base, and 10 bases lay in between. CDR3 bases: TGTGCCAGCAGTTTATCGTCGGCAGGTTCCTACGAGCAGTACTTC. Its translation: CASSLSSAGSYEQYF.

The rearrangement uses TRBV28 and TRBJ1-1, with D perhaps TRBD1 (6 bases). Germline V gene sequence: CDR1 MDHEN, CDR2 SYDVKM. The CDR3 covers 14 residues. Trimming removed 5 bases at V and 4 bases at J, with 14 bases between. The DNA of the CDR3 is TGTGCCAGCAGTGAAGCAGGGGTAAGCACTGAAGCTTTCTTT. It codes for CASSEAGVSTEAFF.

As concerns this clone: The junction differs from germline at one of its ends, possibly a read error. The chain employs TRBV11-2 and TRBJ2-2; TRBD2 is a possible D gene (5 bases). This CDR3 contains 12 residues. Germline V gives CDR1 SGHAT, CDR2 FQNNGV. The CDR3 DNA is TGTGCCAGCACCGGTAGGACCGGGGAGCTGTTCTTT. Amino acids: CASTGRTGELFF.

The gene calls are TRBV15 and TRBJ2-7; D uncertain. Trimming cost V 0 bases and J 3 bases, with 9 bases left between them. Germline CDR1 is LNHNV and CDR2 is YYDKDF (reference sequence). CDR3 size: 14 residues. In DNA form, the CDR3 reads TGTGCCACCAGCAGAGATAGTAACAGCTACGAGCAGTACTTC. Translated, it gives CATSRDSNSYEQYF. The whole variable domain, filled in from reference TRBV15 and TRBJ2-7, reads DAMVIQNPRYQVTQFGKPVTLSCSQTLNHNVMYWYQQKSSQAPKLLFHYYDKDFNNEADTPDNFQSRRPNTSFCFLDIRSPGLGDTAMYLCATSRDSNSYEQYFGPGTRLTVT.

The chain recombines TRBV10-1 with TRBJ2-7; D remains ambiguous. The V gene lost 4 bases and the J gene lost 5 bases, with 15 bases spanning the gap. Germline CDR1 reads WNHNN; CDR2 reads SYGVQD (reference sequence). The CDR3 contains 14 residues. The CDR3 here is CASSVADDPNEQYF. The DNA for the CDR3 is TGCGCCAGCAGTGTTGCGGATGACCCTAACGAGCAGTACTTC.

V and J are TRBV5-1 and TRBJ2-1; tentative D call: TRBD1 (6 bases). This CDR3 contains 16 residues. The V and J ends lost 4 bases and 0 bases respectively, with 14 bases between them. CDR1 is SGHRS and CDR2 is YFSETQ in the germline V gene. This CDR3 reads CASSPMQGSSYNEQFF. The CDR3 nucleotides are TGCGCCAGCAGCCCCATGCAGGGGAGCTCCTACAATGAGCAGTTCTTC.

The chain couples TRBV4-3 to TRBJ2-3; tentatively, D is TRBD2 (7 bases). CDR1 and CDR2 from the germline V gene are LGHNA and YSLEER. The CDR3 is 19 residues long. The V end lost 3 bases, the J end lost 5 bases, and 27 bases lay between the germline ends. CDR3 amino acids: CASSHPQGNLGGGQDTQYF. DNA of the CDR3: TGCGCCAGCAGCCACCCCCAGGGTAACCTAGGGGGGGGCCAAGATACGCAGTATTTT.

The chain carries TRBV27 and TRBJ2-7, with D perhaps TRBD1 (5 bases). This CDR3 spans 13 amino acids. Germline V gene sequence: CDR1 MNHEY, CDR2 SMNVEV (reference sequence). V was pared by 3 bases and J by 4 bases, with 10 bases between. The CDR3 DNA follows: TGTGCCAGCAGTTTGACAGTACTTTACGAGCAGTACTTC. The encoded protein is CASSLTVLYEQYF.

The chain uses TRBV7-2 and TRBJ1-1, with D possibly TRBD1 on 5 matching bases. V was shortened by 5 bases and J by 4 bases, with 20 bases between the two germline ends. Germline values: CDR1 SGHTA, CDR2 FQGNSA. The CDR3 runs 16 residues. In DNA, the CDR3 is TGTGCCAGCAGCGCAGACCCATTAGGGGCCGGCACTGAAGCTTTCTTT. This encodes CASSADPLGAGTEAFF.

This clone was detected a few times. J is TRBJ2-2 and V is TRBV5-1, with 7 bases aligning to TRBD2. This CDR3 comprises 15 residues. V gave up 4 bases and J gave up 0 bases; unmatched junction bases: 3. Looked up from germline, CDR1 is SGHRS and CDR2 is YFSETQ. Here the CDR3 reads CASSPSGANTGELFF. The DNA for the CDR3 is TGCGCCAGCAGCCCGAGCGGGGCGAACACCGGGGAGCTGTTTTTT.

The chain employs TRBV10-3 and TRBJ1-2; D possibly corresponds to TRBD1 (6 bases). Trimming pared 4 bases from V and 2 bases from J, leaving 8 bases between. The CDR3 consists of 13 residues. Germline CDR1 and CDR2: ENHRY and SYGVKD. CDR3 coding DNA: TGTGCCATCAGTGCAGGGGTGAACTATGGCTACACCTTC. Amino acid sequence: CAISAGVNYGYTF.

The chain links TRBV20-1 to TRBJ1-2; the D is unclear. Germline lookup yields CDR1 DFQATT and CDR2 SNEGSKA (reference sequence). The V and J ends lost 8 bases and 8 bases respectively, with 9 bases between them. The CDR3 is 9 residues long. The CDR3 nucleotides are TGCAGTCCCTCCGAGGGCTACACCTTC. This sequence encodes CSPSEGYTF.

The chain couples TRBV9 to TRBJ2-7; D is perhaps TRBD2 (6 bases). Germline lookup yields CDR1 SGDLS and CDR2 YYNGEE. The V and J ends lost 3 bases and 1 base respectively, with 8 bases between them. CDR3 length: 13 residues. CDR3 region: CASSARESYEQYF. The CDR3 coding sequence is TGTGCCAGCAGCGCTCGGGAGTCCTACGAGCAGTACTTC. The whole variable domain, remainder taken from reference TRBV9 and TRBJ2-7, is DSGVTQTPKHLITATGQRVTLRCSPRSGDLSVYWYQQSLDQGLQFLIQYYNGEERAKGNILERFSAQQFPDLHSELNLSSLELGDSALYFCASSARESYEQYFGPGTRLTVT.

This clone appeared a few times. The chain has TRBV28 and TRBJ2-3; D is possibly TRBD1 (6 bases). V was trimmed by 3 bases and J by 4 bases, leaving 8 bases between them. The CDR3 totals 13 residues. The germline CDR1 and CDR2 sequences are MDHEN and SYDVKM. CDR3 amino acids: CASSFQGSDTQYF. The CDR3 DNA follows: TGTGCCAGCAGTTTCCAGGGGTCAGATACGCAGTATTTT.

The V call is TRBV5-1, the J call TRBJ1-6, with 7 bases fitting TRBD1. Germline lookup yields CDR1 SGHRS and CDR2 YFSETQ. The CDR3 is made up of 14 amino acids. Unmatched junction bases numbered 8, after V lost 4 bases and J lost 10 bases. This chain's CDR3 is CASSPWTGMSPLHF. CDR3 sequence (DNA): TGCGCCAGCAGCCCGTGGACAGGAATGTCACCCCTCCACTTT.

V usage is TRBV18 and J usage is TRBJ2-3; 7 bases map to TRBD1. The CDR3 sequence is 15 residues long. Germline V gene lookup returns CDR1 KGHSH and CDR2 LQKENI. V shed 0 bases, J shed 1 base, and the junction held 1 base outside the gene matches. The CDR3 loop is CASSPPGTGTDTQYF. The CDR3 region has the DNA TGTGCCAGCTCACCACCGGGGACAGGCACAGATACGCAGTATTTT.

The J gene is TRBJ2-6, the V gene TRBV28, with a weak D call TRBD1 (6 bases). This CDR3 is 19 amino acids long. Per the germline V gene, CDR1 is MDHEN and CDR2 is SYDVKM. The ends were cut back, 6 bases at V and 0 bases at J, with 21 bases in the middle. As DNA, the CDR3 is TGTGCCAGCAGCTTGGACAGATTCACCCCGAGCTCTGGGGCCAACGTCCTGACTTTC. Translating gives CASSLDRFTPSSGANVLTF.

This clone has just a few counts. The rearrangement links TRBV27 to TRBJ2-2, with 9 positions matching TRBD1. This CDR3 spans 16 amino acids. Unmatched junction bases numbered 9, after V lost 5 bases and J lost 5 bases. Germline V gene sequence: CDR1 MNHEY, CDR2 SMNVEV (reference sequence). CDR3 sequence reads: CASSQQGAGRTGELFF. The CDR3 DNA follows: TGTGCCAGCAGTCAACAGGGGGCCGGAAGGACCGGGGAGCTGTTTTTT.

This clone was detected once. The chain carries TRBV28 and TRBJ1-2, with a tentative D call TRBD1 (6 bases). V lost 8 bases, J lost 1 base, and 17 bases lay in between. Looked up from germline, CDR1 is MDHEN and CDR2 is SYDVKM. This CDR3 has 15 residues. CDR3 sequence: CASREQGPNNYGYTF. In DNA form, the CDR3 reads TGTGCCAGCCGAGAACAGGGACCCAATAACTATGGCTACACCTTC.

The V gene is TRBV6-5, the J gene TRBJ1-1; D is ambiguous. The CDR3 extends over 15 amino acids. Trimming stripped 0 bases from V and 5 bases from J, with 13 bases between. In germline, CDR1 is MNHEY, CDR2 SVGAGI. CDR3 sequence reads: CASSYSKIGVTEAFF. The DNA for the CDR3 is TGTGCCAGCAGTTACTCGAAAATCGGGGTAACTGAAGCTTTCTTT.

The chain couples TRBV4-2 to TRBJ1-2; possibly TRBD1 for D (5 bases). V lost 1 base and J 6 bases, leaving 12 bases between the germline ends. CDR1 is LGHNA and CDR2 is YNFKEQ in the germline V gene. This CDR3 region has 14 residues. DNA for the CDR3: TGTGCCAGCAGCCAAGCGGAGGGGAGTAATGGCTACACCTTC. Translation: CASSQAEGSNGYTF.